These 30 T cell receptor beta chains share one sample of origin, sequenced in a study of read filtering for tumor transcriptome and immune sequencing. Molecular barcoded adaptors covering alpha/delta and beta/gamma chains were used on around 400 ng RNA. One entry per CDR3 protein, called by TCRdb with MiXCR from the reads. The repertoire holds some 62,000 distinct CDR3 sequences, approximately 15% seen once, with under 55% in the top ten. The sample taken for sequencing was a population of CD138-negative cells sorted from bone marrow. The receptors come from a donor at least 40 years old with multiple myeloma.

This clonotype was seen ten or more times. This sequence joins TRBV2 and TRBJ1-1; D perhaps matches TRBD1 (6 bases). The CDR3 covers 15 residues. Germline V CDR1 and CDR2: SNHLY, FYNNEI. Deletions cut 4 bases from V and 6 bases from J, with 18 bases between. CDR3 amino acids: CASSAGARGVPEAFF. As DNA, the CDR3 is TGTGCCAGCAGTGCGGGGGCCAGAGGGGTTCCTGAAGCTTTCTTT.

As DNA, the CDR3 is TGCAGCGTTAGGGACGGGGGCACTGAAGCTTTCTTT. Residues: CSVRDGGTEAFF. V and J are TRBV29-1 and TRBJ1-1; D possibly corresponds to TRBD1 (5 bases). Trimming left V 5 bases short and J 4 bases short, with 11 bases between. The germline CDR1 and CDR2 sequences are SQVTM and ANQGSEA. The CDR3 is 12 residues long.

This clonotype was counted many times. One junction end does not reproduce the germline sequence, and a read error may be involved. CDR3 DNA sequence: TGCAGGGCTACTTCTCTACAAAGGAACACTGAAGCTTTCTTT. It encodes CRATSLQRNTEAFF. The rearrangement links TRBV20-1 to TRBJ1-1, with D unresolved. The length of the CDR3 is 14 residues. Germline V lookup: CDR1 DFQATT, CDR2 SNEGSKA (reference sequence).

Many counts were recorded for this clonotype. The chain couples TRBV5-1 to TRBJ2-7; TRBD1 matches 11 bases. Germline V lookup: CDR1 SGHRS, CDR2 YFSETQ. Trimming removed 4 bases from V and 5 bases from J; junction bases left unmatched: 8. The CDR3 has 15 amino acids. CDR3 nucleotide sequence: TGCGCCAGCAGCGATCCCGGGACAGGGGGTAACGAGCAGTACTTC. Encoded protein: CASSDPGTGGNEQYF.

The CDR3 loop reads CASRGQGRGETQYF. CDR3 sequence (DNA): TGTGCCAGCAGGGGACAGGGGAGGGGAGAGACCCAGTACTTC. The V gene is TRBV7-9, the J gene TRBJ2-7; the match to TRBD1 covers 10 bases. The better agreement between TRBJ2-5 and the DNA end casts doubt on the J call. The CDR3 spans 14 residues. Germline-derived CDR1 and CDR2 are SEHNR and FQNEAQ (reference sequence).

As for this clonotype: A read error is possible here, since a much larger clone lies one base away. The chain couples TRBV28 to TRBJ2-1, with 9 nucleotides matching TRBD2. V shed 11 bases, J shed 9 bases, and the junction held 14 bases outside the gene matches. CDR3 length equals 14 residues. Germline V gene sequence: CDR1 MDHEN, CDR2 SYDVKM. The CDR3 DNA follows: TGTGCCGGCGGTGGCGGGAGGGCCGTTTCTGAGCAGTTCTTC. Translating it yields CAGGGGRAVSEQFF.

For this clonotype: A much larger clone differs by one base, so this may be a read error. The rearrangement links TRBV9 to TRBJ2-1; D is uncertain. Germline loops: CDR1 SGDLS, CDR2 YYNGEE. This CDR3 has 11 amino acids. The CDR3 loop is CASSVNNGQFF. In nucleotides, the CDR3 is TGTGCCAGCAGCGTAAATAATGGGCAGTTCTTC.

This clonotype showed up many times. The V and J genes are TRBV29-1 and TRBJ2-1; 7 positions match TRBD2. Trimming cost V 7 bases and J 2 bases; bases outside gene matches: 5. The CDR3 loop spans 13 amino acids. Germline CDR1 and CDR2: SQVTM and ANQGSEA. Written as DNA, the CDR3 is TGCAGCGCCGTGACTAGCCCCTACAATGAGCAGTTCTTC. Translation: CSAVTSPYNEQFF.

V is TRBV7-9 and J is TRBJ2-7; weak D call: TRBD1 (5 bases). V was clipped by 5 bases and J by 0 bases, with 14 bases between them. The CDR3 runs 15 residues. Germline-derived CDR1 and CDR2 are SEHNR and FQNEAQ (reference sequence). The DNA for the CDR3 is TGTGCCAGCAGCCTAAGACAGACGGGCTCCTACGAGCAGTACTTC. Translating gives CASSLRQTGSYEQYF. Based on the CDR3 plus reference TRBV7-9 and TRBJ2-7, the full variable domain is DTGVSQNPRHKITKRGQNVTFRCDPISEHNRLYWYRQTLGQGPEFLTYFQNEAQLEKSRLLSDRFSAERPKGSFSTLEIQRTEQGDSAMYLCASSLRQTGSYEQYFGPGTRLTVT.

This clonotype was counted ten times or more. The chain links TRBV7-6 to TRBJ2-6; 7 bases agree with TRBD1. Germline lookup yields CDR1 SGHVS and CDR2 FNYEAQ. CDR3 length equals 16 residues. Trimming removed 4 bases from V and 0 bases from J; junction bases left unmatched: 3. CDR3 DNA sequence: TGTGCCAGCAGCTCGGGACAGTTCTCTGGGGCCAACGTCCTGACTTTC. It yields the protein CASSSGQFSGANVLTF.

The chain employs TRBV5-1 and TRBJ1-4; possible D gene TRBD1, 6 bases. The CDR3 spans 14 residues. V lost 4 bases to trimming and J lost 6 bases, with 13 bases between them. The V gene's germline CDR1 is SGHRS and CDR2 YFSETQ. The CDR3 bases are TGCGCCAGCAGCCCGGGGGCGAGGGATGAAAAACTGTTTTTT. Translating gives CASSPGARDEKLFF.

This clonotype was detected ten times or more. The genes are TRBV20-1 and TRBJ2-7, with D perhaps assigned TRBD1 or TRBD2 (5 bases each). V lost 7 bases and J 3 bases, leaving 16 bases between the germline ends. This CDR3 comprises 13 residues. The germline CDR1 and CDR2 sequences are DFQATT and SNEGSKA (reference sequence). For the CDR3, the DNA is TGCAGTGGGGAGTATGGGGCGGACTACGAGCAGTACTTC. It codes for CSGEYGADYEQYF.

Ten or more counts support this clonotype. The rearrangement joins TRBV7-9 to TRBJ1-1, with TRBD1 identical over 8 bases. The CDR3 is 15 residues long. CDR1 is SEHNR, CDR2 FQNEAQ, per germline (reference sequence). Trimming removed 2 bases from V and 1 base from J; junction bases left unmatched: 3. The CDR3 loop reads CASSLFGTGNTEAFF. The CDR3 bases are TGTGCCAGCAGCTTATTTGGGACAGGGAACACTGAAGCTTTCTTT.

Comments on this clonotype: The CDR3 does not end in the conserved phenylalanine or tryptophan, so this is likely a read error. The gene calls are TRBV11-3 and TRBJ2-1; 9 bases are a match to TRBD2. Germline V CDR1 and CDR2: SGHNT, YENEEA. The CDR3 consists of 17 residues. The V segment lost 1 base and the J segment 3 bases; nucleotides outside the gene matches: 7. The CDR3 protein is CASSLALAGPIYNEQFS. The CDR3 nucleotides read TGTGCCAGCAGCTTAGCGCTAGCGGGACCTATCTACAATGAGCAGTTCTCC.

This clonotype was counted between two and nine times. The J gene is TRBJ2-1, the V gene TRBV4-3; D is unresolved. The CDR3 extends over 15 amino acids. The germline V and J ends were trimmed by 1 base and 8 bases, with 15 bases remaining between them. CDR1 and CDR2 from the germline V gene are LGHNA and YSLEER. DNA of the CDR3: TGCGCCAGCAGCCAAGCCAGCTCTCCTGGTTATGAGCAGTTCTTC. This sequence encodes CASSQASSPGYEQFF.

The sample holds many counts of this clonotype. The V call is TRBV29-1, the J call TRBJ2-3; 9 nucleotides line up with TRBD2. The CDR3 spans 15 residues. J lost 6 bases, V lost 2 bases, and 9 bases had no gene match. Germline V lookup: CDR1 SQVTM, CDR2 ANQGSEA. The CDR3 sequence: CSVETASGILDTQYF. The CDR3 nucleotides read TGCAGCGTTGAAACGGCTAGCGGGATATTGGATACGCAGTATTTT.

This clonotype was observed many times. J is TRBJ2-5 and V is TRBV29-1, with TRBD2 matching 8 bases. The CDR3 contains 13 residues. CDR1 and CDR2 (germline): SQVTM, ANQGSEA. V lost 6 bases, J lost 5 bases, and 8 bases stayed unmatched. CDR3 nucleotides: TGCAGCGTCCCAAGCGGGAGTAGCGAGACCCAGTACTTC. Its translation is CSVPSGSSETQYF. Drawing the rest from reference TRBV29-1 and TRBJ2-5, the complete variable domain is SAVISQKPSRDICQRGTSLTIQCQVDSQVTMMFWYRQQPGQSLTLIATANQGSEATYESGFVIDKFPISRPNLTFSTLTVSNMSPEDSSIYLCSVPSGSSETQYFGPGTRLLVL.

Only a few counts were recorded for this clonotype. The chain is built from TRBV29-1 and TRBJ1-5; D gene unclear. The V gene lost 4 bases and the J gene lost 6 bases, with 10 bases spanning the gap. CDR3 length equals 12 residues. From germline, CDR1 is SQVTM and CDR2 ANQGSEA. The CDR3 loop is CSVGEGRQPQHF. As DNA, the CDR3 is TGCAGCGTTGGAGAAGGACGTCAGCCCCAGCATTTT. The complete variable domain, with remaining parts taken from reference TRBV29-1 and TRBJ1-5, reads SAVISQKPSRDICQRGTSLTIQCQVDSQVTMMFWYRQQPGQSLTLIATANQGSEATYESGFVIDKFPISRPNLTFSTLTVSNMSPEDSSIYLCSVGEGRQPQHFGDGTRLSIL.

This clonotype was observed a few times. The chain uses TRBV12-3 or TRBV12-4 and TRBJ1-6; no firm D call. The V and J ends lost 6 bases and 11 bases respectively, with 17 bases between them. This CDR3 contains 14 residues. CDR3: CASSNGRESAPLHF. The CDR3 region has the DNA TGTGCCAGCAGCAACGGTAGGGAGTCAGCACCCCTCCACTTT.

This clonotype was detected ten times or more. The V and J genes are TRBV4-3 and TRBJ2-6; 7 positions match TRBD2. The CDR3 length is 20 residues. Per germline, CDR1 LGHNA and CDR2 YSLEER. The trim removed 2 bases at V and 0 bases at J, leaving 13 bases unmatched. Here the CDR3 DNA reads TGCGCCAGCAGCCAATCGGTATCGGGAGGCGCTCTCTCTGGGGCCAACGTCCTGACTTTC. Translation: CASSQSVSGGALSGANVLTF.

This clonotype was seen repeatedly, ten times or more. The CDR3 DNA reads TGCGCCAGCAGCCAAGATGCAGGGGCGGCGAGCCAAGAGACCCAGTACTTC. Its translation: CASSQDAGAASQETQYF. The J gene is TRBJ2-5, the V gene TRBV4-3, with a possible D match to TRBD1 (6 bases). The CDR3 totals 17 residues. CDR1 and CDR2 (germline): LGHNA, YSLEER. Between the trimmed V and J ends, which lost 0 bases and 1 base, there was a span of 15 bases.

This clonotype showed up many times. This chain connects TRBV20-1 to TRBJ1-2; tentative D call: TRBD1 (5 bases). V was clipped by 0 bases and J by 6 bases, with 20 bases between them. The CDR3 sequence is 16 residues long. Germline-derived CDR1 and CDR2 are DFQATT and SNEGSKA (reference sequence). The CDR3 DNA reads TGCAGTGCTAGAGATAGAAAACAGGAGCACTCTGATGGCTACACCTTC. Amino acid sequence: CSARDRKQEHSDGYTF.

The rearrangement links TRBV25-1 to TRBJ2-7, with no clear D. CDR1 and CDR2 (germline): MGHDK, SYGVNS. Trimming pared 1 base from V and 7 bases from J, leaving 5 bases between. The CDR3 contains 11 residues. CDR3: CASSESWEQYF. In nucleotides, the CDR3 is TGTGCCAGCAGTGAATCTTGGGAGCAGTACTTC.

This clonotype was seen many times. The chain is built from TRBV12-3 or TRBV12-4 and TRBJ2-1; the match to TRBD2 covers 8 bases. Trimming removed 5 bases from V and 5 bases from J; junction bases left unmatched: 8. The CDR3 sequence is 15 residues long. This CDR3 reads CASSLPAGVDNEQFF. The CDR3 nucleotides are TGTGCCAGCAGTCTCCCAGCGGGAGTTGACAATGAGCAGTTCTTC.

The chain carries TRBV20-1 and TRBJ2-6; D unresolved. The ends were cut back, 1 base at V and 4 bases at J, with 8 bases in the middle. The CDR3 is 14 residues long. Germline CDR1 and CDR2: DFQATT and SNEGSKA (reference sequence). CDR3 region: CSARAGPGANVLTF. CDR3 in DNA: TGCAGTGCTAGAGCAGGACCCGGGGCCAACGTCCTGACTTTC.

This clonotype has a count of ten or more. This chain uses TRBV7-2 with TRBJ2-7, with 11 bases aligning to TRBD2. The CDR3 is made up of 14 amino acids. In germline, CDR1 is SGHTA, CDR2 FQGNSA. Trimming cost V 4 bases and J 2 bases; bases outside gene matches: 1. CDR3 bases: TGTGCCAGCAGCTCGACTAGCGGGGCCTACGAGCAGTACTTC. Translation: CASSSTSGAYEQYF.

Notes on this clonotype: Germline is not matched at one junction end, which may reflect a read error. The gene calls are TRBV4-1 and TRBJ2-2; TRBD1 aligns across 9 bases. Germline V gives CDR1 MGHRA, CDR2 YSYEKL. This CDR3 has 16 residues. CDR3 amino acids: CASSQMGQGNTRELFF. As DNA, the CDR3 is TGCGCCAGCAGCCAAATGGGACAGGGAAACACCCGGGAGCTGTTTTTT.

A note on this clonotype: The CDR3 ends on some other residue instead of the conserved phenylalanine or tryptophan, so this is likely a read error. The rearrangement uses TRBV2 and TRBJ2-1; D is unclear. Looked up from germline, CDR1 is SNHLY and CDR2 is FYNNEI. The ends were cut back, 6 bases at V and 5 bases at J, with 11 bases in the middle. The CDR3 is 13 residues long. CDR3 sequence: CASRLDLNNEQFS. CDR3 sequence (DNA): TGTGCCAGCAGATTGGACCTCAACAATGAGCAGTTCTCC.

At least ten counts were recorded for this clonotype. The V call is TRBV29-1, the J call TRBJ1-2, with 8 bases that match TRBD1. J lost 4 bases, V lost 6 bases, and 16 bases had no gene match. Germline V gene data show CDR1 as SQVTM and CDR2 as ANQGSEA. CDR3 size: 16 residues. CDR3: CSVGPLDRVVSYGYTF. In DNA form, the CDR3 reads TGCAGCGTCGGACCTCTGGACAGGGTTGTAAGCTATGGCTACACCTTC. Full variable domain (remainder filled in from reference TRBV29-1 and TRBJ1-2): SAVISQKPSRDICQRGTSLTIQCQVDSQVTMMFWYRQQPGQSLTLIATANQGSEATYESGFVIDKFPISRPNLTFSTLTVSNMSPEDSSIYLCSVGPLDRVVSYGYTFGSGTRLTVV.

Remarks on this clonotype: One end of the junction varies from germline; a read error may be responsible. The CDR3 reads CASSLKMWYTEASF. The DNA for the CDR3 is TGTGCCAGCAGCTTGAAGATGTGGTACACTGAAGCTTCCTTT. The chain is built from TRBV5-5 and TRBJ1-1; D unresolved. Germline-derived CDR1 and CDR2 are SGHKS and YYEKEE (reference sequence). This CDR3 region has 14 residues.